Sequencing of this T cell receptor (beta chain) was carried out in a study of cytomegalovirus exposure and HLA in healthy donors. Study context: Previous work identified 100 million or so unique TCR beta sequences from roughly 180 million T cells. General study points: According to reports, the classifier identified cytomegalovirus status with high specificity and sensitivity.

CDR1 is MGHRA and CDR2 is YSYEKL in the germline V gene. The CDR3 has 16 amino acids. The J segment lost 5 bases and the V segment lost 3 bases, leaving 9 bases of the junction unmatched. At collection, donors were nominally healthy, but unrecorded immune exposures were probable. The PCR ran on 60 Vbeta and 13 Jbeta primers. TCRdb keeps only in-frame clones here, not all; method: immunoSEQ multiplex PCR. The profile covers about 190,000 clones, with 65% to 85% appearing a single time and around 1.6% taken by the ten largest. Points on this clone: Its antigen remains unknown.

The chain has TRBV4-1 and TRBJ2-7; 11 bases map to TRBD1. The sequence derives from a woman between 18 and 29 years old in good health and CMV-seronegative. What was sequenced was PBMCs. In DNA, the CDR3 is TGCGCCAGCAGCCAGGGTTACGGACAGGGGGCTAACGAGCAGTACTTC. As protein: CASSQGYGQGANEQYF.